The 8 T cell receptor beta chains below come from one sample, sequenced in a study of identical twins. TCRdb ran MiXCR on the 5' RACE reads and lists one entry per CDR3 protein. This sample carries 470,000 or so distinct CDR3 sequences, 20% to 25% of them seen once, and the ten largest clones take 2.9%. This same sample was also taken into another study, of T cells expressing NK-cell markers.

What was sequenced was CD4+ T cells sorted from blood. The receptor source for this set is a woman younger than 30 in good health.

This clonotype was counted only a few times. The CDR3 region has the DNA TGTGCCACCAGCAGAGATCGTGGGGGGAGCAAAGAGACCCAGTACTTC. Protein product: CATSRDRGGSKETQYF. V is TRBV15 and J is TRBJ2-5; D possibly corresponds to TRBD2 (6 bases). Trimming removed 0 bases from V and 3 bases from J, with 14 bases in between. The length of the CDR3 is 16 residues. The V gene's germline CDR1 is LNHNV and CDR2 YYDKDF (reference sequence).

This clonotype was picked up a small number of times. The chain recombines TRBV20-1 with TRBJ1-5, with a tentative D call TRBD1 (5 bases). This CDR3 contains 11 residues. Germline loops: CDR1 DFQATT, CDR2 SNEGSKA (reference sequence). V shed 3 bases and J shed 9 bases, with 9 bases lying between them. The CDR3: CSASDGGPQHF. The CDR3 DNA reads as TGCAGTGCTAGTGATGGGGGGCCCCAGCATTTT.

V is TRBV6-5 and J is TRBJ2-1, with D perhaps being TRBD1 or TRBD2 (5 bases each). The CDR3 covers 14 residues. Germline V gives CDR1 MNHEY, CDR2 SVGAGI. V lost 0 bases to trimming and J lost 9 bases, with 12 bases between them. CDR3 in amino acids: CASSYSASRVEQFF. CDR3 nucleotides: TGTGCCAGCAGTTACTCGGCTAGCAGGGTTGAGCAGTTCTTC.

The V and J genes are TRBV20-1 and TRBJ1-2; D is ambiguous. V was cut by 0 bases and J by 3 bases, with 14 bases left in between. The germline CDR1 and CDR2 sequences are DFQATT and SNEGSKA (reference sequence). The CDR3 extends over 15 amino acids. CDR3 in DNA: TGCAGTGCTAGAGATCGAAGTCCGGCGGACTATGGCTACACCTTC. Residues: CSARDRSPADYGYTF.

The chain joins TRBV5-1 to TRBJ2-7; a possible D gene is TRBD1 (5 bases). The CDR3 spans 13 residues. Germline-derived CDR1 and CDR2 are SGHRS and YFSETQ. Trimming left V 6 bases short and J 5 bases short, with 15 bases between. CDR3 nucleotide sequence: TGCGCCAGCAATGGCGGACCAGGGCACGAGCAGTACTTC. Translating gives CASNGGPGHEQYF.

The rearrangement uses TRBV7-9 and TRBJ1-4; no clear D gene. Deletions cut 4 bases from V and 4 bases from J, with 13 bases between. CDR1 is SEHNR and CDR2 is FQNEAQ in the germline V gene (reference sequence). The CDR3 is 15 residues long. CDR3 protein: CASSSSGRNNEKLFF. In nucleotides, the CDR3 is TGTGCCAGCAGCTCATCCGGGAGGAATAATGAAAAACTGTTTTTT.

This chain joins TRBV12-3 or TRBV12-4 and TRBJ2-3, with 8 bases fitting TRBD2. The CDR3 spans 20 residues. V trimming: 4 bases; J trimming: 5 bases; junction bases outside the gene matches: 23. The CDR3 region is CASSSTIRRSGALPGDTQYF. The CDR3 bases are TGTGCCAGCAGTTCCACAATCAGGCGTAGCGGGGCCCTCCCGGGAGATACGCAGTATTTT.

This clonotype came up a few times. The chain employs TRBV7-9 and TRBJ1-4; D might be TRBD1 (5 bases). The germline V and J ends were trimmed by 5 bases and 8 bases, with 18 bases remaining between them. Looked up from germline, CDR1 is SEHNR and CDR2 is FQNEAQ (reference sequence). The CDR3 spans 15 residues. This chain's CDR3 is CASSPRGRGGEKLFF. In nucleotides, the CDR3 is TGTGCCAGCAGCCCTCGTGGTAGGGGTGGCGAAAAACTGTTTTTT.